This section outlines one T cell receptor (beta chain) sequence together with its context. Its antigen is not identified. The V and J ends lost 6 bases and 7 bases respectively, with 16 bases between them. Per germline, CDR1 SQVTM and CDR2 ANQGSEA. The CDR3 sequence is 13 residues long. Amplification used 60 Vbeta primers and 13 Jbeta primers. Libraries were prepared by immunoSEQ multiplex PCR; TCRdb keeps only in-frame clonotypes and omits some of them. The sample lists just over 150,000 clones; 70% to 85% were seen once. The sample belongs to a study of cytomegalovirus exposure and HLA in healthy donors. The study, taken as a whole, reports: Most TCR sequences showed up rarely, but some public TCRs showed up in many donors. Under in vitro conditions, a few CMV-associated chains were confirmed as specific for CMV antigens.

Sequenced input: PBMCs. This chain connects TRBV29-1 to TRBJ1-5, with D possibly matching TRBD1 (6 bases). This receptor was taken from a woman between 50 and 59 years old in good health and CMV-seropositive. CDR3 sequence reads: CSVGWGGQQPQHF. The CDR3 DNA sequence: TGCAGCGTCGGATGGGGGGGGCAGCAGCCCCAGCATTTT.